These 8 T cell receptor beta chains were all obtained from the same sample, sequenced in a study of blood T cells in healthy people across ages. A second PCR, run for 7 to 11 cycles, used a sample-barcoded 5' primer plus a J-beta primer mix. TCRdb reprocessed the 5' RACE reads with MiXCR, giving one entry per CDR3 protein. Among under 700,000 distinct CDR3 sequences, approximately 25% were seen once, and the ten largest hold just over 8.5%. This sample also appeared in a second study, on T cells of mothers and their children.

The sequenced sample was blood. The receptors come from a boy aged 5-17 years in good health.

This chain joins TRBV29-1 and TRBJ2-2; the D is unclear. V was trimmed by 1 base and J by 6 bases, leaving 6 bases between them. Germline CDR1 is SQVTM and CDR2 is ANQGSEA. The CDR3 sequence is 12 residues long. Written as DNA, the CDR3 is TGCAGCGTTGAAGGGCTCCCCGGGGAGCTGTTTTTT. Its protein product is CSVEGLPGELFF.

This clonotype was picked up a small number of times. As DNA, the CDR3 is TGTGCCAGCAGTTCCGCCTTAGGGACGACAGAGTACTACGAGCAGTACTTC. It is translated as CASSSALGTTEYYEQYF. The V gene is TRBV28, the J gene TRBJ2-5; tentatively, D is TRBD1 or TRBD2 (5 bases each). The DNA end lines up better with TRBJ2-7; the J call may be wrong. Germline values: CDR1 MDHEN, CDR2 SYDVKM. CDR3 length: 17 residues.

V usage is TRBV12-3 or TRBV12-4 and J usage is TRBJ1-1; a possible D gene is TRBD1 (5 bases). Trimming removed 4 bases from V and 3 bases from J, with 9 bases in between. The CDR3 length is 13 residues. The CDR3 bases are TGTGCCAGCAGTTGGGTAGGGGACACTGAAGCTTTCTTT. This encodes CASSWVGDTEAFF.

The chain couples TRBV9 to TRBJ2-6, with a possible D match to TRBD1 (5 bases). This CDR3 is 15 amino acids long. Germline CDR1 is SGDLS and CDR2 is YYNGEE. V was pared by 1 base and J by 4 bases, with 9 bases between. The CDR3 is CASSVLGQGANVLTF. In DNA form, the CDR3 reads TGTGCCAGCAGCGTATTGGGGCAAGGGGCCAACGTCCTGACTTTC.

V is TRBV24-1 and J is TRBJ2-3, with TRBD1 matching over 9 bases. The CDR3 is made up of 13 amino acids. The J segment lost 15 bases and the V segment lost 1 base, leaving 7 bases of the junction unmatched. Germline loops: CDR1 KGHDR, CDR2 SFDVKD. The DNA of the CDR3 is TGTGCCACCAGTGATTTTCGGGGACAGGGATGCTATTTT. Its protein is CATSDFRGQGCYF.

The rearrangement uses TRBV5-1 and TRBJ2-5; D possibly uses TRBD1 or TRBD2 (5 bases each). This CDR3 has 12 residues. CDR1 is SGHRS and CDR2 is YFSETQ in the germline V gene. Trimming took off 7 bases at V and 13 bases at J, with 20 bases between the two ends. CDR3 loop: CASLPPPGPRYF. The CDR3 nucleotides are TGCGCCAGCCTCCCTCCCCCGGGACCTAGGTACTTC.

V and J are TRBV2 and TRBJ2-7; D tentatively fits TRBD1 or TRBD2 (5 bases each). V lost 3 bases to trimming and J lost 3 bases, with 12 bases between them. Germline V gene lookup returns CDR1 SNHLY and CDR2 FYNNEI. The CDR3 contains 14 residues. CDR3 DNA sequence: TGTGCCAGCAGTGAGGTCGGGGCGTACTACGAGCAGTACTTC. Amino acids: CASSEVGAYYEQYF.

The genes are TRBV18 and TRBJ1-6; TRBD1 matches at 8 bases. V shed 2 bases, J shed 6 bases, and the junction held 3 bases outside the gene matches. Germline V lookup: CDR1 KGHSH, CDR2 LQKENI. The CDR3 runs to 15 residues. In DNA form, the CDR3 reads TGTGCCAGCTCACCAGGGACAGGAGGTAATTCACCCCTCCACTTT. Protein: CASSPGTGGNSPLHF.